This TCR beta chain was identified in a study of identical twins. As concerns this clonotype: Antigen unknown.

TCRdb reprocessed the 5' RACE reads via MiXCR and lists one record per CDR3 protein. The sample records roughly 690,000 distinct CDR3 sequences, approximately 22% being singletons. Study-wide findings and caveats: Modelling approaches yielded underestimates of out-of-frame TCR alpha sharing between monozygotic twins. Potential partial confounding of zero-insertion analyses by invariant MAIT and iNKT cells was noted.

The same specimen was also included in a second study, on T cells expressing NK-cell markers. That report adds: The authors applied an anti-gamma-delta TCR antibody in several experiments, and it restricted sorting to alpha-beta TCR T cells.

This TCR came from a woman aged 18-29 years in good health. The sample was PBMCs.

The CDR3 region is CASSLVTGTGAKAFF. The CDR3 nucleotides are TGTGCCAGCAGTTTAGTCACCGGGACAGGGGCTAAAGCTTTCTTT. This rearrangement joins TRBV28 to TRBJ1-1; 10 bases are a match to TRBD1. V dropped 2 bases and J dropped 9; count of bases not matched to a gene: 9. The CDR3 runs to 15 residues. CDR1 and CDR2 from the germline V gene are MDHEN and SYDVKM.